This T cell receptor beta chain was sequenced for a study of blood T cell repertoires in COVID-19. Whole-study context: PBMCs, B-cell-depleted T cells, or T cells were the source of the cDNA or gDNA that made up the material.

Sequenced by immunoSEQ multiplex PCR; TCRdb stores in-frame clones only, minus some. The repertoire has fewer than 400,000 clones, over 70% of them found once; the top ten carry roughly 3%. Sequencing was done on a sample of peripheral blood. The receptor was isolated from a man in his thirties or forties with active or convalescent COVID-19.

CDR3 bases: TGTGCCAGCAGCGTTCCGGGACAAAACACTGAAGCTTTCTTT. As protein: CASSVPGQNTEAFF. The chain has TRBV9 and TRBJ1-1; possibly TRBD1 for D (6 bases). V was trimmed by 2 bases and J by 2 bases, leaving 10 bases between them. This CDR3 has 14 residues. Germline lookup yields CDR1 SGDLS and CDR2 YYNGEE.